What follows are 31 T cell receptor beta chains derived from one specimen sequenced in a study of sequential checkpoint blockade in melanoma. Profiling relied on immunoSEQ multiplex PCR, and the TCRdb table lists in-frame clones only, not all of them. The sample lists more than 5,000 clones, around 21% seen once, with roughly 20% in the top ten. Stated treatment: randomized to nivolumab then ipilimumab (arm A) or the reverse (arm B). The source material was tumor tissue (inferred from file names), sampled from a patient given nivolumab and ipilimumab in sequence. The receptors here all came from a human donor with melanoma.

The chain uses TRBV6-8 and TRBJ2-3; a possible D gene is TRBD2 (7 bases). The CDR3 covers 16 residues. CDR1 is MNHGY and CDR2 is SAAAGT in the germline V gene. Trimming cost V 4 bases and J 0 bases, with 14 bases left between them. The CDR3 DNA reads as TGTGCCAGCAGTTCTGGGGGGCGGGGGAGCACAGATACGCAGTATTTT. Amino acid sequence: CASSSGGRGSTDTQYF.

This clone is medium-sized. V and J are TRBV4-1 and TRBJ1-2; 7 nucleotides line up with TRBD1. The length of the CDR3 is 17 residues. V was pared by 1 base and J by 10 bases, with 18 bases of the junction left unmatched. Germline CDR1 reads MGHRA; CDR2 reads YSYEKL. The chain's CDR3 is CASSQATGYTLRGVYTF. Here the CDR3 DNA reads TGCGCCAGCAGCCAAGCGACAGGGTACACTTTACGTGGTGTCTACACCTTC.

This clone was seen more than once but under ten times. The rearrangement joins TRBV15 to TRBJ1-6, with 11 bases that match TRBD1. The CDR3 has 18 residues. CDR1 is LNHNV, CDR2 YYDKDF, per germline (reference sequence). Trimming removed 5 bases from V and 1 base from J; junction bases left unmatched: 7. CDR3 nucleotides: TGTGCCACCAGCCCCCGGGACAGGGGGGTATCCTATAATTCACCCCTCCACTTT. Encoded protein: CATSPRDRGVSYNSPLHF.

By frequency in the sample, this clone is medium-sized. The rearrangement uses TRBV6-8 and TRBJ2-1; D not resolved. CDR1 is MNHGY and CDR2 is SAAAGT in the germline V gene. V gave up 0 bases and J gave up 8 bases, with 8 bases separating them. The CDR3 has 13 amino acids. CDR3 in DNA: TGTGCCAGCAGTTACTCGACCGCTGATGAGCAGTTCTTC. Its translation is CASSYSTADEQFF.

The chain's CDR3 is CASSAGTGGGEQFF. The CDR3 region has the DNA TGTGCCAGCAGCGCCGGGACAGGGGGCGGGGAGCAGTTCTTC. The chain uses TRBV9 and TRBJ2-1, with 12 bases that match TRBD1. The germline V gene has CDR1 SGDLS and CDR2 YYNGEE. This CDR3 is 14 amino acids long. The trim removed 3 bases at V and 10 bases at J, leaving 5 bases unmatched. Using reference TRBV9 and TRBJ2-1 for the parts outside the CDR3, the full variable domain is DSGVTQTPKHLITATGQRVTLRCSPRSGDLSVYWYQQSLDQGLQFLIQYYNGEERAKGNILERFSAQQFPDLHSELNLSSLELGDSALYFCASSAGTGGGEQFFGPGTRLTVL.

The chain is built from TRBV30 and TRBJ2-7; 9 bases are a match to TRBD1. The CDR3 has 13 residues. Germline V gene data show CDR1 as GTSNPN and CDR2 as SVGIG (reference sequence). V lost 6 bases, J lost 2 bases, and 5 bases stayed unmatched. CDR3 coding DNA: TGTGCCTGTTGGGACAGGGACACCTACGAGCAGTACTTC. As protein: CACWDRDTYEQYF.

Only a few counts were recorded for this clone. This sequence joins TRBV6-8 and TRBJ2-5, with TRBD2 matching 7 bases. The CDR3 is made up of 14 amino acids. The germline V gene has CDR1 MNHGY and CDR2 SAAAGT. After removal of 6 bases from V and 1 base from J, the junction contained 5 bases not matched to a gene. The CDR3 loop is CASRRDYTQETQYF. As DNA, the CDR3 is TGTGCCAGCAGACGGGACTATACCCAAGAGACCCAGTACTTC.

This clone was observed at least ten times. This chain links TRBV6-8 with TRBJ1-2; tentatively, D is TRBD1 (6 bases). Deletions cut 0 bases from V and 8 bases from J, with 10 bases between. Germline V gene data show CDR1 as MNHGY and CDR2 as SAAAGT. The CDR3 is made up of 13 amino acids. The CDR3 sequence: CASSYSRGRGYTF. The CDR3 bases are TGTGCCAGCAGTTACTCGCGGGGGCGCGGCTACACCTTC.

The chain has TRBV28 and TRBJ1-5; perhaps TRBD1 as D (6 bases). The CDR3 runs 14 residues. Germline V gives CDR1 MDHEN, CDR2 SYDVKM. Trimming took 5 bases from V and 9 from J, leaving 17 bases between them. CDR3: CASSTGKRLGPQHF. In DNA, the CDR3 is TGTGCCAGCAGTACAGGGAAGAGGTTGGGGCCCCAGCATTTT.

By share of the sample, this clone is medium-sized. V is TRBV6-8 and J is TRBJ2-7, with D uncertain. This CDR3 is built from 15 residues. In germline, CDR1 is MNHGY, CDR2 SAAAGT. Trimming took off 5 bases at V and 0 bases at J, with 14 bases between the two ends. The CDR3 region is CASSRPGRGSYEQYF. The CDR3 bases are TGTGCCAGCAGTCGCCCGGGCCGCGGCTCCTACGAGCAGTACTTC.

The J gene is TRBJ2-3, the V gene TRBV5-1, with D possibly TRBD1 on 6 matching bases. CDR3 size: 16 residues. The germline V gene encodes CDR1 SGHRS and CDR2 YFSETQ. Trimming shortened V by 0 bases and J by 3 bases, and 14 bases separated the two germline ends. The CDR3 sequence: CASSLEGRGRTDTQYF. CDR3 nucleotide sequence: TGCGCCAGCAGCTTGGAGGGCAGGGGAAGGACAGATACGCAGTATTTT.

This clone is medium-sized within its sample. CDR3 loop: CASSLYSGDNEQFF. The CDR3 DNA reads TGCGCCAGCAGCTTGTATAGCGGGGACAATGAGCAGTTCTTC. V and J are TRBV5-1 and TRBJ2-1; the match to TRBD2 covers 8 bases. Germline CDR1 is SGHRS and CDR2 is YFSETQ. CDR3 size: 14 residues. V shed 1 base, J shed 5 bases, and the junction held 2 bases outside the gene matches.

This clone was detected a few times. The CDR3: CASSVELGVAFF. CDR3 coding DNA: TGTGCCAGCAGCGTAGAGCTAGGGGTGGCTTTCTTT. The chain couples TRBV9 to TRBJ1-1; possibly TRBD1 for D (5 bases). This CDR3 contains 12 residues. The ends were cut back, 0 bases at V and 11 bases at J, with 11 bases in the middle. Germline V gene lookup returns CDR1 SGDLS and CDR2 YYNGEE.

Within the sample, this clone is medium-sized (0.01 to 0.1%). This rearrangement joins TRBV9 to TRBJ2-2; 9 bases agree with TRBD2. Germline assignment: CDR1 SGDLS and CDR2 YYNGEE. J was trimmed by 1 base and V by 3 bases; bases with no gene match: 1. The length of the CDR3 is 15 residues. The CDR3 DNA sequence: TGTGCCAGCAGCGAACTAGCGGGGAACACCGGGGAGCTGTTTTTT. Translating gives CASSELAGNTGELFF.

This clone was detected only a few times. The chain employs TRBV6-8 and TRBJ1-2; TRBD1 is a possible D gene (5 bases). From germline, CDR1 is MNHGY and CDR2 SAAAGT. The CDR3 is made up of 15 amino acids. Trimming left V 0 bases short and J 8 bases short, with 16 bases between. The CDR3 reads CASSYSSGGAEGYTF. The CDR3 region has the DNA TGTGCCAGCAGTTACTCCAGCGGAGGGGCGGAAGGCTACACCTTC.

The chain is built from TRBV9 and TRBJ1-2, with 7 bases fitting TRBD1. The CDR3 loop spans 13 amino acids. Germline values: CDR1 SGDLS, CDR2 YYNGEE. With V trimmed by 6 bases and J by 3 bases, 5 bases remained unmatched. CDR3 in DNA: TGTGCCAGCAAAAGGGGGACAGACTATGGCTACACCTTC. As protein: CASKRGTDYGYTF.

This clone qualifies as medium-sized. The rearrangement uses TRBV29-1 and TRBJ2-7, with D possibly matching TRBD1 (5 bases). The CDR3 runs to 13 residues. Germline-derived CDR1 and CDR2 are SQVTM and ANQGSEA. Deletions cut 5 bases from V and 3 bases from J, with 14 bases between. The CDR3 spells CSVRGQGRYEQYF. In nucleotides, the CDR3 is TGCAGCGTTCGTGGGCAGGGCCGCTACGAGCAGTACTTC.

This clone appeared once. The rearrangement links TRBV5-1 to TRBJ1-1, with D possibly being TRBD1 (5 bases). V was pared by 4 bases and J by 4 bases, with 14 bases between. The CDR3 length is 14 residues. Germline V lookup: CDR1 SGHRS, CDR2 YFSETQ. The CDR3 DNA follows: TGCGCCAGCAGCAAGCCCGGGACGGGCACTGAAGCTTTCTTT. This encodes CASSKPGTGTEAFF.

This clone was detected a few times. This chain connects TRBV6-8 to TRBJ2-7; 7 bases map to TRBD1. CDR3 size: 14 residues. V gave up 6 bases and J gave up 7 bases; unmatched junction bases: 12. Germline V CDR1 and CDR2: MNHGY, SAAAGT. The CDR3 DNA is TGTGCCAGCAGCCGACTGGCGACAGGGAAAGAGCAGTACTTC. This encodes CASSRLATGKEQYF.

By proportion, this clone is medium-sized (0.01 to 0.1%). The chain recombines TRBV6-8 with TRBJ2-5; no clear D gene. Germline CDR1 and CDR2: MNHGY and SAAAGT. The ends were cut back, 5 bases at V and 1 base at J, with 14 bases in the middle. The length of the CDR3 is 15 residues. In nucleotides, the CDR3 is TGTGCCAGCAGTGCCGGACCCGTCCTCCAAGAGACCCAGTACTTC. Its translation is CASSAGPVLQETQYF.

This clone appeared many times. V is TRBV6-8 and J is TRBJ2-3; D gene uncertain. Germline V gene sequence: CDR1 MNHGY, CDR2 SAAAGT. This CDR3 spans 14 amino acids. Trimming pared 6 bases from V and 2 bases from J, leaving 12 bases between. In DNA, the CDR3 is TGTGCCAGCAGCCTTGTCTATGACACAGATACGCAGTATTTT. This encodes CASSLVYDTDTQYF.

This clone is labeled medium-sized. The gene calls are TRBV6-1 and TRBJ2-3; D tentatively reads TRBD1 or TRBD2 (5 bases each). Germline V gene sequence: CDR1 MNHNS, CDR2 SASEGT. This CDR3 contains 20 residues. V was shortened by 1 base and J by 2 bases, with 25 bases between the two germline ends. This CDR3 is CASSEEYPWGTNPHTDTQYF. The CDR3 DNA reads TGTGCCAGCAGTGAAGAGTATCCCTGGGGGACCAACCCTCACACAGATACGCAGTATTTT.

This clone occurred many times. The genes are TRBV11-3 and TRBJ2-7; 9 bases match TRBD1. The CDR3 extends over 15 amino acids. V gave up 3 bases and J gave up 4 bases; unmatched junction bases: 7. From germline, CDR1 is SGHNT and CDR2 YENEEA. As DNA, the CDR3 is TGTGCCAGCAGCTTCTCCGGGACAGGGTGGTACGAGCAGTACTTC. Protein: CASSFSGTGWYEQYF.

The table lists this clone with a few counts. The chain is built from TRBV23-1 and TRBJ2-2; D is unclear. TRBV23-1 is an ORF for which the function is uncertain. The CDR3 covers 16 residues. V was clipped by 6 bases and J by 5 bases, with 19 bases between them. The CDR3 sequence is CASSPLYGRRTGELFF. CDR3 DNA sequence: TGCGCCAGCAGCCCCCTCTACGGACGGAGAACCGGGGAGCTGTTTTTT.

The chain uses TRBV9 and TRBJ1-3; D remains ambiguous. The CDR3 contains 15 residues. V lost 4 bases and J lost 0, with 11 bases in between. Germline CDR1 is SGDLS and CDR2 is YYNGEE. The CDR3 protein is CASSPMGFSGNTIYF. In nucleotides, the CDR3 is TGTGCCAGCAGCCCAATGGGCTTCTCTGGAAACACCATATATTTT.

The chain combines TRBV18 with TRBJ1-4, with D maybe TRBD1 (5 bases). Germline V CDR1 and CDR2: KGHSH, LQKENI. V was trimmed by 6 bases and J by 13 bases, leaving 15 bases between them. This CDR3 is built from 12 residues. The CDR3 loop reads CASSSTGDLLFF. The CDR3 DNA reads TGTGCCAGCTCCTCCACGGGGGACCTACTGTTTTTT.

This clone was counted only a few times. The chain carries TRBV28 and TRBJ2-1, with D perhaps TRBD1 or TRBD2 (5 bases each). This CDR3 has 14 amino acids. The germline CDR1 and CDR2 sequences are MDHEN and SYDVKM. Trimming removed 7 bases at V and 2 bases at J, with 12 bases between. The CDR3 DNA follows: TGTGCCAGCACCTTGGGGGTGACCTACAATGAGCAGTTCTTC. It translates to CASTLGVTYNEQFF.

CDR3 in amino acids: CASSSRRGSEAFF. CDR3 bases: TGCGCCAGCAGCTCCCGCAGGGGTTCAGAAGCTTTCTTT. This chain links TRBV4-1 with TRBJ1-1; D perhaps matches TRBD1 (6 bases). V lost 5 bases and J lost 8, with 15 bases in between. The CDR3 sequence is 13 residues long. From germline, CDR1 is MGHRA and CDR2 YSYEKL.

The chain carries TRBV28 and TRBJ2-3, with D perhaps matching TRBD2 (7 bases). Germline V CDR1 and CDR2: MDHEN, SYDVKM. V was clipped by 6 bases and J by 2 bases, with 21 bases between them. The CDR3 is 17 residues long. The CDR3 DNA reads as TGTGCCAGCAGCGGCAAGGGCGGGGGCGCTTACACAGATACGCAGTATTTT. This gives the protein CASSGKGGGAYTDTQYF.

J is TRBJ1-1 and V is TRBV25-1; no firm D call. The CDR3 has 14 amino acids. Trimming took off 6 bases at V and 0 bases at J, with 11 bases between the two ends. The germline V gene has CDR1 MGHDK and CDR2 SYGVNS. CDR3 DNA sequence: TGTGCCAGCAGAAGAGGAACCATGAACACTGAAGCTTTCTTT. Translating gives CASRRGTMNTEAFF.

This clone has more than one count but fewer than ten. The rearrangement uses TRBV25-1 and TRBJ1-4; 9 bases align to TRBD1. The germline V gene encodes CDR1 MGHDK and CDR2 SYGVNS. The CDR3 extends over 14 amino acids. V gave up 5 bases and J gave up 7 bases; unmatched junction bases: 5. The CDR3 DNA sequence: TGTGCCAGCAGTCACAGGGGGCAGGGTGAAAAACTGTTTTTT. This sequence encodes CASSHRGQGEKLFF.